Sequencing of this T cell receptor (beta chain) was carried out in a study of blood T cell repertoires in COVID-19. Study in general: From the United States, Italy and Spain came samples of acute and convalescent COVID-19. Sources were T cells, B-cell-depleted T cells, or PBMCs; the material itself was cDNA or gDNA.

Authors' data handling: Reference gene primer amplification yielded estimated nucleated cell counts. Using immunoSEQ multiplex PCR, the repertoire was profiled, and TCRdb retains in-frame clones only, with some absent. The DNA was the basis for D and trimming; V, J and clone size are from that table. The table records 100,000 to 150,000 clones, almost 70% of them present only once. CDR1 and CDR2 (germline): MNHEY, SVGEGT. CDR3 length: 15 amino acids. V lost 4 bases and J lost 2, with 13 bases in between. This receptor was identified in a woman aged 65 to 85 with acute or convalescent COVID-19. The sequencing sample was made of peripheral blood. The rearrangement links TRBV6-2 or TRBV6-3 to TRBJ2-3; D may be TRBD2 (6 bases). CDR3 nucleotide sequence: TGTGCCAGCAGTTCGGCGATGGACTACACAGATACGCAGTATTTT. Protein sequence: CASSSAMDYTDTQYF.